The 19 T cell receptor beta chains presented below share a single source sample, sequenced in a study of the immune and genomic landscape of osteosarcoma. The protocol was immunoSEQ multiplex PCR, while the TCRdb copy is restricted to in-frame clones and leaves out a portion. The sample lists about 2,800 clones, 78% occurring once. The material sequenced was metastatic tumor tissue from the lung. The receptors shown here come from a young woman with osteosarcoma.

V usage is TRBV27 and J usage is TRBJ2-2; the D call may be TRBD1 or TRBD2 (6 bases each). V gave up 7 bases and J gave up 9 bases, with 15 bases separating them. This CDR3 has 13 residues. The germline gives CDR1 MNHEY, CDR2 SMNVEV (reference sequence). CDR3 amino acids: CASTRSGARELFF. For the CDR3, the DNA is TGTGCCAGCACCCGTTCGGGGGCTAGGGAGCTGTTTTTT.

CDR3 in DNA: TGTGCCAGCAGCTCCACAGGGGGCATAGGCACAGATACGCAGTATTTT. Protein product: CASSSTGGIGTDTQYF. This chain connects TRBV7-2 to TRBJ2-3, with 9 bases matching TRBD1. Germline-derived CDR1 and CDR2 are SGHTA and FQGNSA. CDR3 length equals 16 residues. Germline trimming cut 4 bases from V and 1 base from J; bases unmatched to any gene: 6.

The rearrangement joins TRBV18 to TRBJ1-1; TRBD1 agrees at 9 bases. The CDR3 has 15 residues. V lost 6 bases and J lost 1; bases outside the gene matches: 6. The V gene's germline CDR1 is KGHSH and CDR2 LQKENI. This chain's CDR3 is CASSPGQGRNTEAFF. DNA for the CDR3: TGTGCCAGCTCCCCCGGACAGGGGAGGAACACTGAAGCTTTCTTT.

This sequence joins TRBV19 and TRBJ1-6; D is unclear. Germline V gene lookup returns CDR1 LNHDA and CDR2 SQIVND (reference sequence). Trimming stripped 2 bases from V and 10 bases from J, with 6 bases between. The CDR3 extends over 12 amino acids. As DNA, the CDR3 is TGTGCCAGTAGTATAAAGGGATCACCCCTCCACTTT. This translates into CASSIKGSPLHF.

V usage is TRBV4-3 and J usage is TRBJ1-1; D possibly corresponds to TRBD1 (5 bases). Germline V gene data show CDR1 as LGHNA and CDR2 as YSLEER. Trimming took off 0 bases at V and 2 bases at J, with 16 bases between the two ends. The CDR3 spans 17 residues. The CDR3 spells CASSQDLTGRTNTEAFF. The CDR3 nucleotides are TGCGCCAGCAGCCAAGATCTTACAGGTCGCACCAACACTGAAGCTTTCTTT.

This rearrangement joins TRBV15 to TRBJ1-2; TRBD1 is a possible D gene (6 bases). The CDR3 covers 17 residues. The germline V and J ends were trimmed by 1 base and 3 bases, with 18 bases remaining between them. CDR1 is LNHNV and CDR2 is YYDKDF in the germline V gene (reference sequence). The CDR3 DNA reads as TGTGCCACCAGCAGAGTTCCTTCGGCAGGGGAGGACTATGGCTACACCTTC. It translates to CATSRVPSAGEDYGYTF.

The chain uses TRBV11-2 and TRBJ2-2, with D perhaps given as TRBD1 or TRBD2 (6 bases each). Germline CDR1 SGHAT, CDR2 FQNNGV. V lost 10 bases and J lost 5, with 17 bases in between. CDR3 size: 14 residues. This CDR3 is CATQRGARTGELFF. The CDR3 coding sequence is TGTGCCACCCAGAGGGGGGCGAGGACCGGGGAGCTGTTTTTT.

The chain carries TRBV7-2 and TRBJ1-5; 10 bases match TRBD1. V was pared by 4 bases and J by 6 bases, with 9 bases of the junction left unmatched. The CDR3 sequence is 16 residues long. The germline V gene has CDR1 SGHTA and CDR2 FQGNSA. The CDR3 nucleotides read TGTGCCAGCAGCTGGGGGACAGGGGAAGTTGGTCAGCCCCAGCATTTT. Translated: CASSWGTGEVGQPQHF. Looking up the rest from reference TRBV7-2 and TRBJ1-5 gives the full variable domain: GAGVSQSPSNKVTEKGKDVELRCDPISGHTALYWYRQSLGQGLEFLIYFQGNSAPDKSGLPSDRFSAERTGGSVSTLTIQRTQQEDSAVYLCASSWGTGEVGQPQHFGDGTRLSIL.

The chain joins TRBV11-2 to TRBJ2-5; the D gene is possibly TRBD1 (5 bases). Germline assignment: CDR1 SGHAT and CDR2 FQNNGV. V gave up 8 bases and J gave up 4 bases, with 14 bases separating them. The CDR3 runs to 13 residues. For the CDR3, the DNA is TGTGCCAGCCTGTTCAGGGCCGGAGAGACCCAGTACTTC. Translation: CASLFRAGETQYF.

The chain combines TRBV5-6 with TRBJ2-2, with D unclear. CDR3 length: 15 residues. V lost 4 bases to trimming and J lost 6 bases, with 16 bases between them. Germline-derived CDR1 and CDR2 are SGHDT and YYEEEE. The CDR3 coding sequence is TGTGCCAGCAGCCCGGCAGTACCACGAGCCGGGGAGCTGTTTTTT. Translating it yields CASSPAVPRAGELFF. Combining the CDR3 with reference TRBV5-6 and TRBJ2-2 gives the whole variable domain DAGVTQSPTHLIKTRGQQVTLRCSPKSGHDTVSWYQQALGQGPQFIFQYYEEEERQRGNFPDRFSGHQFPNYSSELNVNALLLGDSALYLCASSPAVPRAGELFFGEGSRLTVL.

CDR3 in amino acids: CAWSGGETQYF. The CDR3 DNA sequence: TGTGCCTGGAGTGGAGGGGAGACCCAGTACTTC. This chain joins TRBV30 and TRBJ2-5, with D possibly matching TRBD2 (5 bases). There are 11 residues in the CDR3. Trimming took 1 base from V and 5 from J, leaving 5 bases between them. Per germline, CDR1 GTSNPN and CDR2 SVGIG (reference sequence).

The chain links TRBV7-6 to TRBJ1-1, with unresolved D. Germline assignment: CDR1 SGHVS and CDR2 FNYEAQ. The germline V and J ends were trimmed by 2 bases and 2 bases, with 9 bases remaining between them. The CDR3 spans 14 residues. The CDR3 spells CASSLTELNTEAFF. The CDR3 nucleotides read TGTGCCAGCAGCTTAACAGAACTTAACACTGAAGCTTTCTTT.

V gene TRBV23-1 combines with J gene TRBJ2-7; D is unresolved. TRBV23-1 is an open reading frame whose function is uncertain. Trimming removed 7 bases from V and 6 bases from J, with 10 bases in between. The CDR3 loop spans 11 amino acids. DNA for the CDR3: TGCGCCAGCACCCCGCTTGGCGAGCAGTACGTC. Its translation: CASTPLGEQYV.

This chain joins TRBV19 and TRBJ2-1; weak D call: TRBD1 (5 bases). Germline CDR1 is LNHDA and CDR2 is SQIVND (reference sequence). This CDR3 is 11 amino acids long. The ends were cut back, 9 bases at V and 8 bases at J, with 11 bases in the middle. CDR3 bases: TGTGCCAGCCCCAAGGGGCATGAGCAGTTCTTC. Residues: CASPKGHEQFF. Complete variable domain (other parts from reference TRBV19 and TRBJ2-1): DGGITQSPKYLFRKEGQNVTLSCEQNLNHDAMYWYRQDPGQGLRLIYYSQIVNDFQKGDIAEGYSVSREKKESFPLTVTSAQKNPTAFYLCASPKGHEQFFGPGTRLTVL.

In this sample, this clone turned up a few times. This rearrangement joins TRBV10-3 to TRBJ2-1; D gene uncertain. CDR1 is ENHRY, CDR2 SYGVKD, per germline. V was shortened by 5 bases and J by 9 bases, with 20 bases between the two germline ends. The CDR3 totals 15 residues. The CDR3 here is CAISPGPPADSEQFF. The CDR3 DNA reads TGTGCCATCAGTCCGGGCCCCCCCGCGGATAGTGAGCAGTTCTTC.

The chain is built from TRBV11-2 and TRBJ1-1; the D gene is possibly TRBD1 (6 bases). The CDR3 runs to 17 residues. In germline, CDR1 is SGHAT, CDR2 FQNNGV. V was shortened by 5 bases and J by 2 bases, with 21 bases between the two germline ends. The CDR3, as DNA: TGTGCCAGCAGCCACCCCAGCTCAGGGGCTTTCAACACTGAAGCTTTCTTT. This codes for CASSHPSSGAFNTEAFF. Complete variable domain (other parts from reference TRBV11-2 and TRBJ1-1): EAGVAQSPRYKIIEKRQSVAFWCNPISGHATLYWYQQILGQGPKLLIQFQNNGVVDDSQLPKDRFSAERLKGVDSTLKIQPAKLEDSAVYLCASSHPSSGAFNTEAFFGQGTRLTVV.

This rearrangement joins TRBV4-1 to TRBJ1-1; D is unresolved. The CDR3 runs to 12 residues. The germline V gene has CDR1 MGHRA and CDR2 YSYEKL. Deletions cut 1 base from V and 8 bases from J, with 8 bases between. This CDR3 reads CASSQGGSEAFF. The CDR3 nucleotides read TGCGCCAGCAGCCAAGGCGGATCCGAAGCTTTCTTT.

CDR3 bases: TGTGCGATGTGTCGGGCTGGCTACACCTTC. Amino acids: CAMCRAGYTF. V and J are TRBV25-1 and TRBJ1-2; no clear D. The CDR3 totals 10 residues. Germline CDR1 MGHDK, CDR2 SYGVNS.

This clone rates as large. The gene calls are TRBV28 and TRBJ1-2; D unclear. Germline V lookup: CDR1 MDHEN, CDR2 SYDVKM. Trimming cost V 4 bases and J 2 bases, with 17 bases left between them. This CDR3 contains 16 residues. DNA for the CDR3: TGTGCCAGCAGTTCCGTGAGGGCAGATATAAACTATGGCTACACCTTC. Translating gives CASSSVRADINYGYTF.